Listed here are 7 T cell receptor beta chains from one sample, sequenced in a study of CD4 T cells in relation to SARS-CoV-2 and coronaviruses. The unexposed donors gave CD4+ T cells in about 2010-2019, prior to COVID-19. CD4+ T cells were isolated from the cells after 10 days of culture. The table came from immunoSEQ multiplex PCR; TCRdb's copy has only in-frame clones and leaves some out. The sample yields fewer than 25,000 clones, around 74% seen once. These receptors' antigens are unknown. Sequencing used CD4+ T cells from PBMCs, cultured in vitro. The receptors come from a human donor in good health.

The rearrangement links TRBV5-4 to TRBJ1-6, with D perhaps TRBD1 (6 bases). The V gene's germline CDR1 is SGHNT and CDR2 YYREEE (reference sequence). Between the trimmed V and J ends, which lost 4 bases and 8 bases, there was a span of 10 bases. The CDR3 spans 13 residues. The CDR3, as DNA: TGTGCCAGCAGCCTGACAGGAGATTCACCCCTCCACTTT. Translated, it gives CASSLTGDSPLHF.

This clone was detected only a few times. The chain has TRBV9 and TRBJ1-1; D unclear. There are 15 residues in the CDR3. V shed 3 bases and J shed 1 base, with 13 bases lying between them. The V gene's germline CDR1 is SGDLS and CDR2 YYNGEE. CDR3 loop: CASSEGGFPNTEAFF. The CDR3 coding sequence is TGTGCCAGCAGCGAAGGTGGCTTTCCGAACACTGAAGCTTTCTTT.

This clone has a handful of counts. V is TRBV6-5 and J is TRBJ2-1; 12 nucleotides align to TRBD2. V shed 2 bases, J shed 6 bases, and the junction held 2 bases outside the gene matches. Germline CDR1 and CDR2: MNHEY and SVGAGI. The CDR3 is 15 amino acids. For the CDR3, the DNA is TGTGCCAGCAGTTACACTAGCGGGAGGACCAATGAGCAGTTCTTC. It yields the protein CASSYTSGRTNEQFF.

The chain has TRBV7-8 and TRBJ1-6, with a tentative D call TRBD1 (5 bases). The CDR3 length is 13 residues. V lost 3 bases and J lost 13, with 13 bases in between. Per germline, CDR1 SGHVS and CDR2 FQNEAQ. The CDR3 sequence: CASSFPGIAPLHF. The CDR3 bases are TGTGCCAGCAGCTTCCCAGGGATAGCGCCCCTCCACTTT.

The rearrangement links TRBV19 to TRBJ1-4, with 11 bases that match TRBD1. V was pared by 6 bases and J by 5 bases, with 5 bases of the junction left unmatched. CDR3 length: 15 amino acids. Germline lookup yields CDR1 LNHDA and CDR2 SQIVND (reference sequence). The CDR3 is CASRGTGGRNEKLFF. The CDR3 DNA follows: TGTGCCAGTAGGGGGACAGGGGGTCGGAATGAAAAACTGTTTTTT.

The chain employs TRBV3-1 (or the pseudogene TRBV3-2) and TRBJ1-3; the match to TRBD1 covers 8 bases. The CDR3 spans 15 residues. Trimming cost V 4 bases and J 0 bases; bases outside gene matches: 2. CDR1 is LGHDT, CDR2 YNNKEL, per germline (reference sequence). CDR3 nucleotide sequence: TGTGCCAGCAGCCTAGGACAGGGCTCTGGAAACACCATATATTTT. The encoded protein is CASSLGQGSGNTIYF.

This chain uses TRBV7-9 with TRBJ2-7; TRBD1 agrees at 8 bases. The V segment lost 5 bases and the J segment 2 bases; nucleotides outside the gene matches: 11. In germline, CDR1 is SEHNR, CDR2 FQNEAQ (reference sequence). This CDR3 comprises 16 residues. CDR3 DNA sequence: TGTGCCAGCAGCGTCCTCCGAGACAGGGGAGCCTACGAGCAGTACTTC. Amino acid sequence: CASSVLRDRGAYEQYF.